This TCR beta chain was captured in a study of blood T cell repertoires in COVID-19. Study information: The analysed material was cDNA or gDNA that came from T cells, B-cell-depleted T cells, or PBMCs.

Recruits, aged 18 to 89 years, lived in approximately 26 US areas. The V gene's germline CDR1 is MNHEY and CDR2 SVGAGI. With V trimmed by 6 bases and J by 5 bases, 5 bases remained unmatched. CDR3 length: 14 amino acids. Original handling: Amplification from reference gene primers served as the basis for estimated nucleated cell counts. Generated by immunoSEQ multiplex PCR, the TCRdb table keeps only in-frame clones and is missing some. That table gives V, J and clone size, and the DNA gave D and trimming. The data contain 270,000 or so clones, around 86% of them singletons. The sequence was collected from a woman between 18 and 29 years old who had recovered from COVID-19. Sequencing was carried out using PBMCs or T cells enriched from blood (not recorded which). This chain joins TRBV6-5 and TRBJ2-2; 8 bases fit TRBD1. CDR3 nucleotides: TGTGCCAGCAGAACATACAGGGGGACCGGGGAGCTGTTTTTT. Translation: CASRTYRGTGELFF.